This T cell receptor beta chain was captured by sequencing in a study of T cells in Graves' hyperthyroidism and ophthalmopathy. With regard to this clonotype: Its specificity is unknown.

The V gene's germline CDR1 is MDHEN and CDR2 SYDVKM. V was cut by 3 bases and J by 8 bases, with 13 bases left in between. The CDR3 runs 14 residues. The study, taken as a whole, reports: Blood samples included most of the expanded thyroid clonotypes exceeding 0.001.

What was amplified from RNA transcripts were TCR beta CDR3 regions. A set of HTBI primers served as the primers for a first-round RT-PCR of the TCR CDR3. TCRdb processed the multiplex PCR reads anew with MiXCR; each CDR3 protein has one entry. Found here are a few hundred thousand distinct CDR3 sequences, roughly 15% of them singletons; the top ten hold about an eighth. The genes are TRBV28 and TRBJ1-4, with D possibly TRBD1 on 5 matching bases. The TCR sequence derives from a woman in her thirties or forties with Graves' hyperthyroidism that later progressed to Graves' ophthalmopathy. Sequences were obtained from blood. CDR3 sequence reads: CASSFPFRGEKLFF. The CDR3, as DNA: TGTGCCAGCAGTTTTCCATTTCGGGGCGAAAAACTGTTTTTT.